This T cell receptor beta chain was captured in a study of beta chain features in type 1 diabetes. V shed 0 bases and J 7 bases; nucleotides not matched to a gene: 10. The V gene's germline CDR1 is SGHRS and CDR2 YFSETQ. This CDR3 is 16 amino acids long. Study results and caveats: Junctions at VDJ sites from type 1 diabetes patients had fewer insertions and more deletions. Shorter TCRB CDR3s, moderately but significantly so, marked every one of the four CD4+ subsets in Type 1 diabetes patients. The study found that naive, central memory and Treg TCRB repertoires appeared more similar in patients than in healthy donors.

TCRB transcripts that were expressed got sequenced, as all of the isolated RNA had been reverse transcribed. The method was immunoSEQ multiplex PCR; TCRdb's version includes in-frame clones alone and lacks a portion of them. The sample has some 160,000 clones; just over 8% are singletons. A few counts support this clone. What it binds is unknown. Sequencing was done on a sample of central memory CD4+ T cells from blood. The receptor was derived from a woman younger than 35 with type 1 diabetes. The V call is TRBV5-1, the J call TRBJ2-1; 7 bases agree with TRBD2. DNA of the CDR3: TGCGCCAGCAGCTTGGGTCCTAGCGGTACCCTGAATGAGCAGTTCTTC. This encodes CASSLGPSGTLNEQFF.